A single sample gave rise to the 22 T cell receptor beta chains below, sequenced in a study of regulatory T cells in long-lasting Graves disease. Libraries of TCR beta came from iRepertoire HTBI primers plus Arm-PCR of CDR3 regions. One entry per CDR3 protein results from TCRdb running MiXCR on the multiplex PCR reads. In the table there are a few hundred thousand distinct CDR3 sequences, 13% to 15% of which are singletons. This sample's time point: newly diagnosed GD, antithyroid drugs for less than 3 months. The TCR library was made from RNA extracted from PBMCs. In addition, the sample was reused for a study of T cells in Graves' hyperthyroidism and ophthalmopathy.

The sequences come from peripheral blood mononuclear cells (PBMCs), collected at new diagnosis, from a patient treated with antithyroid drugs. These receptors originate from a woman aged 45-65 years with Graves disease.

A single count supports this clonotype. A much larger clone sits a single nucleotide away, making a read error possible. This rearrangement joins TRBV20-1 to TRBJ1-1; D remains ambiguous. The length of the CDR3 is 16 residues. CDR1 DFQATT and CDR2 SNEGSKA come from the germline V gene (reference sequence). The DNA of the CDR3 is TGCAGTGCGCCAGCGAGGGCTCTGTTCTTGAACACTGGAGCTTTCTTT. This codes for CSAPARALFLNTGAFF.

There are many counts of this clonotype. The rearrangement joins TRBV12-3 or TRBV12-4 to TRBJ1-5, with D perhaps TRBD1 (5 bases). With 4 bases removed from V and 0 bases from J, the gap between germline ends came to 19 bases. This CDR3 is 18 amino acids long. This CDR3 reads CASSYLGRSTYSNQPQHF. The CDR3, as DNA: TGTGCCAGCAGTTACCTGGGACGGAGTACGTATAGCAATCAGCCCCAGCATTTT.

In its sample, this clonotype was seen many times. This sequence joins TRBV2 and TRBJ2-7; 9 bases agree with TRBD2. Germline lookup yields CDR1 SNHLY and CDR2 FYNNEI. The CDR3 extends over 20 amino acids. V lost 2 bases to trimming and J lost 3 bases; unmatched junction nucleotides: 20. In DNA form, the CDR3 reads TGTGCCAGCAGTGAAATATTGGCGGGAGGGCTTCTGAATAAATACTACGAGCAGTACTTC. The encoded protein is CASSEILAGGLLNKYYEQYF.

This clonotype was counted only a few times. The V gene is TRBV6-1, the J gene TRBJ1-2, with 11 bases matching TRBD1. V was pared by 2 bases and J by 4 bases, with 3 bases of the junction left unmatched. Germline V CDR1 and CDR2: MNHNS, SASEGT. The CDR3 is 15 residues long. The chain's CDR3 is CASSEPGQGGYGYTF. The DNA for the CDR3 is TGTGCCAGCAGTGAACCGGGACAGGGGGGCTATGGCTACACCTTC.

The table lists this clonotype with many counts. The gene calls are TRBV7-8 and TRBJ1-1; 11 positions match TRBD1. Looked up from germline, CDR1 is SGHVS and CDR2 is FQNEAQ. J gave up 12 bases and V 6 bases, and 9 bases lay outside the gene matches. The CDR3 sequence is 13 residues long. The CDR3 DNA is TGTGCCAGCAGAGAAACCGGGACAGGGGGTTCTTTCTTT. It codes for CASRETGTGGSFF.

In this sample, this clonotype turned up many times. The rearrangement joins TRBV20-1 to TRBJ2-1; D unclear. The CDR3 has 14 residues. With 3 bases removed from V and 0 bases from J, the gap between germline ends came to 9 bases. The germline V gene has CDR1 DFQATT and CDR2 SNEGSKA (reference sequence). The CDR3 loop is CSARWRHSYNEQFF. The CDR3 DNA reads TGCAGTGCTAGGTGGAGACACTCCTACAATGAGCAGTTCTTC.

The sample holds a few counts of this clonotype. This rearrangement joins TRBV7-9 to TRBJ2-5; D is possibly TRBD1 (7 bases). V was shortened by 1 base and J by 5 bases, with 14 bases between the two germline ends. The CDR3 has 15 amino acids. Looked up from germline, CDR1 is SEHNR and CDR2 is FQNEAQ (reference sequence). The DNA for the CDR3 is TGTGCCAGCAGCTTAGTTGGAGGGGGCGCCGAGACCCAGTACTTC. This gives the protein CASSLVGGGAETQYF.

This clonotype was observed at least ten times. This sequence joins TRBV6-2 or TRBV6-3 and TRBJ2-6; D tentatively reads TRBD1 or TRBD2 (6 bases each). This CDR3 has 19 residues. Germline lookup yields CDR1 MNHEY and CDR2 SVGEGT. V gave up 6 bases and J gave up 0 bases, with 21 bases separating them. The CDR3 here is CASRLGGQGLGSGANVLTF. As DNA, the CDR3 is TGTGCCAGCAGGCTAGGAGGGCAGGGGCTTGGCTCTGGGGCCAACGTCCTGACTTTC.

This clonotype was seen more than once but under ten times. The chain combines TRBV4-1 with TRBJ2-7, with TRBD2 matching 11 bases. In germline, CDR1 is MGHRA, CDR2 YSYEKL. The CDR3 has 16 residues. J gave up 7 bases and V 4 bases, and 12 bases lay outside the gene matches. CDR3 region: CASSPRDSGRAGEQYF. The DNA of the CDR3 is TGCGCCAGCAGCCCCAGGGATAGCGGGAGGGCCGGGGAGCAGTACTTC.

The CDR3: CASRSGTSYRGYNEQFF. The CDR3 DNA reads as TGTGCCAGCAGGTCCGGGACTAGTTACCGTGGGTACAATGAGCAGTTCTTC. V is TRBV7-9 and J is TRBJ2-1; 8 nucleotides match TRBD2. Germline V gene lookup returns CDR1 SEHNR and CDR2 FQNEAQ (reference sequence). The V segment lost 6 bases and the J segment 4 bases; nucleotides outside the gene matches: 14. CDR3 length: 17 amino acids.

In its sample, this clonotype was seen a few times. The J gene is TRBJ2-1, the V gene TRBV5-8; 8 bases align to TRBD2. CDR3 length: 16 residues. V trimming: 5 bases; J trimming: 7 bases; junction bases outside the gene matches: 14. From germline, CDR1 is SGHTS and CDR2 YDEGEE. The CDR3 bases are TGTGCCAGCAGGCGAGTAAGAGCGGGAGTAGGGAATGAGCAGTTCTTC. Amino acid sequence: CASRRVRAGVGNEQFF.

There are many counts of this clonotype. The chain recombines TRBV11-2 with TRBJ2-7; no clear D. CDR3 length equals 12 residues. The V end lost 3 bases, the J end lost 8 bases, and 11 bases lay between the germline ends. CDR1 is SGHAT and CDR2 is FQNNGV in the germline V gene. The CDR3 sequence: CASSFPFTQQYF. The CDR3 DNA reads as TGTGCCAGCAGCTTCCCTTTTACGCAGCAGTACTTC. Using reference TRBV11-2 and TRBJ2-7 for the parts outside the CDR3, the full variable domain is EAGVAQSPRYKIIEKRQSVAFWCNPISGHATLYWYQQILGQGPKLLIQFQNNGVVDDSQLPKDRFSAERLKGVDSTLKIQPAKLEDSAVYLCASSFPFTQQYFGPGTRLTVT.

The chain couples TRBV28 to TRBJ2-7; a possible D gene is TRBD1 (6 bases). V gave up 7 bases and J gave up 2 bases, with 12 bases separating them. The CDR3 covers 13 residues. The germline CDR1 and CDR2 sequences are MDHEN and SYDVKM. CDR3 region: CASINHRAYEQYF. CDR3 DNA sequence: TGTGCCAGCATAAACCACAGGGCCTACGAGCAGTACTTC.

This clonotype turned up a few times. CDR3 coding DNA: TGTGCCAGCAGTGACCTTGGGGGGGGAACTGAAGCTTTCTTT. This gives the protein CASSDLGGGTEAFF. The genes are TRBV6-4 and TRBJ1-1; D might be TRBD1 (5 bases). Germline CDR1 and CDR2: MRHNA and SNTAGT. The CDR3 runs 14 residues. Trimming took off 2 bases at V and 5 bases at J, with 12 bases between the two ends.

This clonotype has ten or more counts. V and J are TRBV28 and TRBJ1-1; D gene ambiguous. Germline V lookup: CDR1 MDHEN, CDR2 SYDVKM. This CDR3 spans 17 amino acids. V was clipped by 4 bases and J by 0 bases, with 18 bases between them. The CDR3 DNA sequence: TGTGCCAGCAGTTCCCTAACCCGGTACAACATGAACACTGAAGCTTTCTTT. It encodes CASSSLTRYNMNTEAFF.

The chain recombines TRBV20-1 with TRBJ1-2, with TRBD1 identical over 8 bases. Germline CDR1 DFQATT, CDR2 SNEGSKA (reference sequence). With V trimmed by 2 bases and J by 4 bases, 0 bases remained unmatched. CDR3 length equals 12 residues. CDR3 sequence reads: CSARQGAYGYTF. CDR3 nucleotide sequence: TGCAGTGCTAGACAGGGGGCCTATGGCTACACCTTC.

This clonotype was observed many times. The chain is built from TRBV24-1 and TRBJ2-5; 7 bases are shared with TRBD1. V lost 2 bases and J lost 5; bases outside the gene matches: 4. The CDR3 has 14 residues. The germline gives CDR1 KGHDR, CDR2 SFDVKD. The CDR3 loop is CATSDSQGLETQYF. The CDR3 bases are TGTGCCACCAGTGATTCACAGGGGTTGGAGACCCAGTACTTC.

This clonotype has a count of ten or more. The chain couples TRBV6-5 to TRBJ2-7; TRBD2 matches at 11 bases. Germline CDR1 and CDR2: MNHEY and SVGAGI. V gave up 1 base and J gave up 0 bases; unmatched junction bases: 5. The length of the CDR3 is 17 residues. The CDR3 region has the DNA TGTGCCAGCAGTTACTTAGGACTAGCGGGTTCCTCCTACGAGCAGTACTTC. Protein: CASSYLGLAGSSYEQYF.

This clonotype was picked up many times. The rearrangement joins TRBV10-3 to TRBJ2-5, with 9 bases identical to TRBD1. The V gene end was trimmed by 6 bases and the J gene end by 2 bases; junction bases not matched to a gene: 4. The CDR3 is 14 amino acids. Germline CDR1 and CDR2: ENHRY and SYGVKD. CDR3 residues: CAISTGTGQETQYF. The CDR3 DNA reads TGTGCCATCAGCACCGGGACAGGGCAAGAGACCCAGTACTTC.

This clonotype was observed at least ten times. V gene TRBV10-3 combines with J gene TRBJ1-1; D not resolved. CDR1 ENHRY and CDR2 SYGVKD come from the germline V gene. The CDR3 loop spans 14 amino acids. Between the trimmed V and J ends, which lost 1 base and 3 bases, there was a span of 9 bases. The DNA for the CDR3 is TGTGCCATCAGTGAGTGGGGTGTGGACACTGAAGCTTTCTTT. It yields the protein CAISEWGVDTEAFF.

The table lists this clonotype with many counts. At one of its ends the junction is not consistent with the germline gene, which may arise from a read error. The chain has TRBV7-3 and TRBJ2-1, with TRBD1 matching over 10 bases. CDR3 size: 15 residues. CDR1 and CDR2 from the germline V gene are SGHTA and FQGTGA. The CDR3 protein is CASSLDGTGVNEQFF. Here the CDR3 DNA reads TGCGCCAGCAGCTTGGATGGGACAGGGGTGAATGAGCAGTTCTTC. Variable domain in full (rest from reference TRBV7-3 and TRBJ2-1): GAGVSQTPSNKVTEKGKYVELRCDPISGHTALYWYRQSLGQGPEFLIYFQGTGAADDSGLPNDRFFAVRPEGSVSTLKIQRTERGDSAVYLCASSLDGTGVNEQFFGPGTRLTVL.

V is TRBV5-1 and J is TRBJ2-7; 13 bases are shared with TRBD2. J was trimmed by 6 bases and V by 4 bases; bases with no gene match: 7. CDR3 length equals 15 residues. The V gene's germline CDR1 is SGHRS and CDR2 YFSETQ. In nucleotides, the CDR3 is TGCGCCAGCAGCCCAGGACTAGCGGGGGAGGGCGAGCAGTACTTC. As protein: CASSPGLAGEGEQYF.